This T cell receptor (beta chain) was sequenced for a study of T cell responses to AZD1222 COVID-19 vaccine. Comments on this clone: The antigen remains unidentified.

Study results and limitations: Spike-specific TCR breadth and depth grew following two AZD1222 doses. Baseline seropositivity occurred in only a handful of AZD1222 recipients. Clonal diversity was possibly underestimated; the donors were predominantly white British and more often female.

Generated by immunoSEQ multiplex PCR, the TCRdb table keeps only in-frame clones and is missing some. The sample lists 100,000 to 150,000 clones, 80% to 95% occurring once. The germline V gene encodes CDR1 MNHEY and CDR2 SVGAGI. This CDR3 contains 13 residues. V was clipped by 10 bases and J by 7 bases; unmatched bases: 7. The sequence was obtained from an adult who received the AZD1222 COVID-19 vaccine. The chain couples TRBV6-5 to TRBJ1-6; 7 nucleotides agree with TRBD1. Sequenced material: peripheral blood, taken 28 days after the second AZD1222 dose. The CDR3 here is CATNQGVNSPLHF. Here the CDR3 DNA reads TGTGCCACCAATCAGGGGGTAAATTCACCCCTCCACTTT.